The source of this T cell receptor (beta chain) is a study of OX40 agonist ivuxolimab in advanced cancers. This CDR3 has 16 residues. The ends lost 3 bases at V and 0 bases at J; junction bases unmatched: 2. Per the germline V gene, CDR1 is SQVTM and CDR2 is ANQGSEA. The assay was immunoSEQ multiplex PCR, and TCRdb's table has in-frame clones only and misses some. Among around 20,000 clones, just under 75% were seen once, and the ten largest hold roughly a quarter. The TCR sequence derives from an adult with an advanced solid tumor such as melanoma, head and neck, liver or kidney cancer. This sequence joins TRBV29-1 and TRBJ2-1, with 13 positions matching TRBD2. The sample consisted of CD4+ or CD8+ T cells sorted from blood, taken in a trial of the OX40 agonist ivuxolimab. The CDR3 here is CSVDGTSGDSYNEQFF. CDR3 coding DNA: TGCAGCGTTGATGGGACTAGCGGGGACTCCTACAATGAGCAGTTCTTC.